The present entry profiles one T cell receptor (beta chain) with its context. Under the authors' procedure: The authors estimated nucleated cell counts from reference gene primer amplification. The protocol was immunoSEQ multiplex PCR, while the TCRdb copy is restricted to in-frame clones and leaves out a portion. D and trimming were read from the DNA, whereas the V and J calls and clone size are those reported in that table. The sample holds around 270,000 clones, roughly 89% seen once. The record originates from a study of blood T cell repertoires in COVID-19. Looking at the study overall: From the United States, Italy and Spain came samples of acute and convalescent COVID-19. Sources were T cells, B-cell-depleted T cells, or PBMCs; the material itself was cDNA or gDNA.

Trimming at V came to 6 bases and at J to 3 bases, leaving 4 bases not matched to a gene. This CDR3 contains 14 residues. CDR1 is SGHDT and CDR2 is YYEEEE in the germline V gene. This chain links TRBV5-6 with TRBJ1-5; TRBD1 matches at 9 bases. The receptor was derived from a man aged 40-49 years with acute or convalescent COVID-19. Sequencing input: peripheral blood. For the CDR3, the DNA is TGTGCCAGCACCCGACAGGGGGTCAATCAGCCCCAGCATTTT. Its translation is CASTRQGVNQPQHF. Complete variable domain (other parts from reference TRBV5-6 and TRBJ1-5): DAGVTQSPTHLIKTRGQQVTLRCSPKSGHDTVSWYQQALGQGPQFIFQYYEEEERQRGNFPDRFSGHQFPNYSSELNVNALLLGDSALYLCASTRQGVNQPQHFGDGTRLSIL.